This T cell receptor (beta chain) was captured by sequencing in a study of blood T cell repertoires in COVID-19. Looking at the study overall: Specimens from acute and convalescent COVID-19 originated in the United States, Italy and Spain. Nucleic acid was either cDNA or gDNA, and it came from T cells, B-cell-depleted T cells, or PBMCs.

As originally analysed: Using reference gene primer amplification, nucleated cell counts were estimated. Assay used: immunoSEQ multiplex PCR; TCRdb lists only in-frame clones, some missing. The V and J calls and the clone size are those of that table, but D and trimming were determined from the DNA. The repertoire has tens of thousands of clones, roughly four fifths of them found once; the top ten carry approximately 8.8%. J was trimmed by 4 bases and V by 2 bases; bases with no gene match: 5. Germline V gene sequence: CDR1 SGHRS, CDR2 YFSETQ. The CDR3 is made up of 14 amino acids. The sequenced sample was peripheral blood. The genes are TRBV5-1 and TRBJ2-7; 8 bases fit TRBD1. This clonotype was obtained from a human donor in a cohort sampled during active COVID-19. The CDR3 loop reads CASSLQTGVYEQYF. For the CDR3, the DNA is TGCGCCAGCAGCTTACAGACAGGGGTATACGAGCAGTACTTC.